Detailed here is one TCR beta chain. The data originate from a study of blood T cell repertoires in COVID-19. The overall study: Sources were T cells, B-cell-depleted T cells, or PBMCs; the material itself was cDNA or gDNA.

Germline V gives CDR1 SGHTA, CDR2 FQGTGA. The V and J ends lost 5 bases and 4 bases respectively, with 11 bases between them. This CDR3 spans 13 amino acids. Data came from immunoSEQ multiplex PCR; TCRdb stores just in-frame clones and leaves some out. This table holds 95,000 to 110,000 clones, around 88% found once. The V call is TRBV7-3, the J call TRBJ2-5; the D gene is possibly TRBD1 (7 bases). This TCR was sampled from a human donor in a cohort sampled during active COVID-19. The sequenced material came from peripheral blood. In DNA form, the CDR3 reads TGTGCCAGCAGCCGACAGGGAGGAGAGACCCAGTACTTC. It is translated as CASSRQGGETQYF.